The clone carrying this T cell receptor (beta chain) has more than one count but fewer than ten. What it recognizes is unknown. This entry belongs to a study of cytomegalovirus exposure and HLA in healthy donors. The germline V gene has CDR1 KGHSH and CDR2 LQKENI. There are 16 residues in the CDR3. Trimming stripped 0 bases from V and 2 bases from J, with 13 bases between. Study-wide results and caveats: Later analysis found that TCR beta chains associated with HLA were more clonally expanded than other, equally common chains.

With 60 Vbeta and 13 Jbeta primers, the PCR was carried out. Sequencing was performed with immunoSEQ multiplex PCR; in TCRdb, only in-frame clones are kept and a portion is missing. The data show 110,000 to 150,000 clones, 60% to 80% seen once. The receptor's source is a male donor in good health and CMV-seronegative. Sequenced input: PBMCs. The chain combines TRBV18 with TRBJ1-1; a weak D match, TRBD1 (5 bases). The CDR3 loop reads CASSPPSGGLNTEAFF. The CDR3 region has the DNA TGTGCCAGCTCACCACCGTCCGGGGGGTTAAACACTGAAGCTTTCTTT.